This T cell receptor beta chain stems from a study of blood T cells in healthy people across ages. The length of the CDR3 is 15 residues. The V and J ends lost 8 bases and 7 bases, in that order; junction bases with no gene match: 8. Germline V gene sequence: CDR1 MNHEY, CDR2 SVGEGT. Together with a sample-barcoded 5' primer, a J-beta primer mix was included in a second PCR lasting roughly 6 to 12 cycles. MiXCR, applied by TCRdb to the 5' RACE reads, yields one record per CDR3 protein. The sample has about 1.5 million distinct CDR3 sequences, around 40% seen once. Donors each provided roughly 10 milliliters of peripheral blood.

This TCR derives from a woman under 30 in good health. Sequenced input: blood. J is TRBJ2-2 and V is TRBV6-2 or TRBV6-3; TRBD2 agrees at 12 bases. CDR3 protein: CASVLAGGPNGELFF. The CDR3 DNA sequence: TGTGCCAGCGTGCTAGCGGGGGGGCCCAACGGGGAGCTGTTTTTT.